This T cell receptor (beta chain) was documented in a study of T cells in Graves' hyperthyroidism and ophthalmopathy. The V and J ends lost 6 bases and 4 bases respectively, with 18 bases between them. Germline assignment: CDR1 WSHSY and CDR2 SAAADI. This CDR3 comprises 15 residues. Each diagnosis was grounded in clinical symptoms, serum thyroxine and TRAb, thyroid ultrasound, and orbital computed tomography. This clonotype was counted many times. The source material, RNA transcripts, was used to amplify TCR beta CDR3 regions. The study used the HTBI primer set for a first-round RT-PCR of the TCR CDR3. TCRdb re-analysed the multiplex PCR reads in MiXCR, keeping a single row per CDR3 protein. The profile shows hundreds of thousands of distinct CDR3 sequences, approximately 15% of them singletons.

The chain employs TRBV10-2 and TRBJ2-5; D perhaps matches TRBD2 (5 bases). This sequence originates from a woman aged 35 to 49 with Graves' ophthalmopathy. Sequenced input: blood. CDR3 region: CASRPDGLLGETQYF. The CDR3 DNA reads TGCGCCAGCAGGCCGGACGGACTCTTGGGAGAGACCCAGTACTTC.